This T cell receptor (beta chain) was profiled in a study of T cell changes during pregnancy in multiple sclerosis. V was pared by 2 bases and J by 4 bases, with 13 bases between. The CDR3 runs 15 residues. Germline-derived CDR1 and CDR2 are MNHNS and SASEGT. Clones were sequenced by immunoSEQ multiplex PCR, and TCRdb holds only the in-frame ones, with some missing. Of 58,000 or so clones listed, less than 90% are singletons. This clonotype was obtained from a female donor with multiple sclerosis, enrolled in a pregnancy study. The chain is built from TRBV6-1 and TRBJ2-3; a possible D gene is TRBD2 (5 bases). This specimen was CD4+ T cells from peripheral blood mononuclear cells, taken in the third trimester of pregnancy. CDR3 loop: CASSEPHGGSDTQYF. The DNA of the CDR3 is TGTGCCAGCAGTGAACCCCACGGAGGATCAGATACGCAGTATTTT.